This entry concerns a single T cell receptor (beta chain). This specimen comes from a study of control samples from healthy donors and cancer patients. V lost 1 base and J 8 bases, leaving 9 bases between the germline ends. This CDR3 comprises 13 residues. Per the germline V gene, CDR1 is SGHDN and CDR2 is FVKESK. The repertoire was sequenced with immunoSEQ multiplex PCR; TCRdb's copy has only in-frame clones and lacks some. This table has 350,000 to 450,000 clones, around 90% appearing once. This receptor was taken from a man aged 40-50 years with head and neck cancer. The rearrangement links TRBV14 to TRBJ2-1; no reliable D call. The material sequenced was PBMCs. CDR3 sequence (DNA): TGTGCCAGCAGCCAAGTTCGTGGACATGAGCAGTTCTTC. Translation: CASSQVRGHEQFF.